This T cell receptor beta chain was obtained from a study of cytomegalovirus exposure and HLA in healthy donors. Study outcomes and limitations: A few of the chains that were CMV-associated were confirmed in vitro to be specific for CMV antigens. There were reportedly fewer N-insertions in an Asian-associated ancestry cluster than the approximately 670-donor mean, in a later analysis. Most observed TCR sequences were rare, whereas some public TCRs were detected in many donors.

Researchers ran the PCR with 60 Vbeta and 13 Jbeta primers. Measured with immunoSEQ multiplex PCR; TCRdb has only the in-frame clones, and not every one. The table records roughly 140,000 clones, about 75% of them present only once. Of note for this clone: The antigen remains unidentified.

CDR3 size: 15 residues. Germline V CDR1 and CDR2: SGHRS, YFSETQ. Trimming cost V 4 bases and J 9 bases, with 20 bases left between them. The rearrangement joins TRBV5-1 to TRBJ2-4, with a possible D match to TRBD1 (7 bases). Material: PBMCs. The sequence was collected from a woman aged 25-40 years in good health and CMV-seronegative. CDR3 in DNA: TGCGCCAGCAGCCCGCGGGACAGAGGAAGGGGCATTCAGTACTTC. Its translation is CASSPRDRGRGIQYF.